A selection of T cell receptor beta chains follows, all from one sample in a study of blood T cell repertoires in COVID-19. Generated by immunoSEQ multiplex PCR, the TCRdb table keeps only in-frame clones and is missing some. The table lists 400,000 to 500,000 clones, 86% of them singletons. The sample comprised peripheral blood. The receptors originated from a woman aged 25 to 45 with active or convalescent COVID-19. CDR3s include the opening cysteine and the closing phenylalanine or tryptophan. The D gene is left open where the match is weak. Expanded clones get a size class; other rows say once, few or many, or leave the size out.

cdr3_aa	cdr3_nt	clone_size	d_call	v_call	j_call
CASSPVSGTSTDTQYF	TGTGCCAGCTCACCAGTTAGCGGGACTAGCACAGATACGCAGTATTTT	.	TRBD2	TRBV18	TRBJ2-3
CASGKTGNTEAFF	TGTGCCAGCGGCAAGACAGGGAACACTGAAGCTTTCTTT	.	.	TRBV6-4	TRBJ1-1
CASSIAAGSYEQYF	TGTGCCAGTAGTATAGCGGCAGGATCCTACGAGCAGTACTTC	.	.	TRBV19	TRBJ2-7
CASSGTGGRDTEAFF	TGTGCCAGCAGTGGCACAGGGGGTAGGGACACTGAAGCTTTCTTT	.	TRBD1	TRBV2	TRBJ1-1
CASSQGQEVNTEAFF	TGCGCCAGCAGCCAGGGACAGGAGGTGAACACTGAAGCTTTCTTT	.	TRBD1	TRBV4-1	TRBJ1-1
CASSEIQGNQPQHF	TGTGCCAGCAGTGAAATACAGGGTAATCAGCCCCAGCATTTT	once	.	TRBV6-1	TRBJ1-5
CASSGTGYTEAFF	TGTGCCAGCAGCGGGACAGGCTACACTGAAGCTTTCTTT	.	TRBD1	TRBV5-6	TRBJ1-1
CASSLQRGSYEQYF	TGTGCCAGCAGCTTACAGCGGGGGAGCTACGAGCAGTACTTC	.	TRBD2	TRBV7-6	TRBJ2-7
CASSPYRVGNSPLHF	TGTGCCAGCAGCCCCTACAGGGTCGGGAACTCACCCCTCCACTTT	once	.	TRBV3-1/TRBV3-2	TRBJ1-6
CASSAGGFTDTIYF	TGTGCCAGCAGTGCAGGGGGCTTTACGGACACCATATATTTT	.	TRBD1	TRBV25-1	TRBJ1-3
CASSSRDRGMYGYTF	TGTGCCAGCAGCTCCCGGGACAGGGGCATGTATGGCTACACCTTC	.	TRBD1	TRBV11-2	TRBJ1-2
CASGSTGKGEEGRNTIYF	TGTGCCAGCGGGTCGACAGGGAAGGGTGAGGAGGGAAGAAACACCATATATTTT	.	TRBD1	TRBV7-9	TRBJ1-3
CASSDGRQGATEAFF	TGTGCCAGCAGTGACGGTCGGCAGGGGGCCACTGAAGCTTTCTTT	.	TRBD1	TRBV6-1	TRBJ1-1
CASSLVASEGETQYF	TGCGCCAGCAGCTTGGTCGCTTCCGAGGGAGAGACCCAGTACTTC	.	.	TRBV5-1	TRBJ2-5
CASSLVPQGMNTEAFF	TGTGCCAGCAGCTTAGTCCCCCAGGGCATGAACACTGAAGCTTTCTTT	few	.	TRBV11-2	TRBJ1-1
CASSEWGMNTEAFF	TGTGCCAGCAGTGAATGGGGCATGAACACTGAAGCTTTCTTT	.	.	TRBV6-1	TRBJ1-1
CSVGAGLNITEAFF	TGCAGCGTTGGGGCCGGCCTGAACATCACTGAAGCTTTCTTT	.	.	TRBV29-1	TRBJ1-1
CASSQGPRTTGNTIYF	TGTGCCAGCAGCCAAGGGCCTAGGACAACTGGAAACACCATATATTTT	.	.	TRBV3-1/TRBV3-2	TRBJ1-3
CASRTSQGNNQPQHF	TGTGCCAGCAGAACATCCCAGGGGAACAATCAGCCCCAGCATTTT	.	.	TRBV28	TRBJ1-5
CASSQGQGTYEQYF	TGCGCCAGCAGCCAGGGACAGGGAACCTACGAGCAGTACTTC	.	TRBD1	TRBV4-1	TRBJ2-7
CASFFRAGGHTEAFF	TGTGCCAGCTTTTTTAGGGCAGGGGGGCACACTGAAGCTTTCTTT	.	TRBD1	TRBV27	TRBJ1-1
CASSLTGANTGELFF	TGTGCCAGCAGCCTGACAGGGGCGAACACCGGGGAGCTGTTTTTT	.	TRBD1	TRBV7-8	TRBJ2-2
CASSLTGMGDNEQFF	TGTGCCAGCAGCCTCACAGGGATGGGGGACAATGAGCAGTTCTTC	.	.	TRBV5-4	TRBJ2-1
CSAELESEQYF	TGCAGTGCTGAATTAGAATCCGAGCAGTACTTC	.	.	TRBV20-1	TRBJ2-7